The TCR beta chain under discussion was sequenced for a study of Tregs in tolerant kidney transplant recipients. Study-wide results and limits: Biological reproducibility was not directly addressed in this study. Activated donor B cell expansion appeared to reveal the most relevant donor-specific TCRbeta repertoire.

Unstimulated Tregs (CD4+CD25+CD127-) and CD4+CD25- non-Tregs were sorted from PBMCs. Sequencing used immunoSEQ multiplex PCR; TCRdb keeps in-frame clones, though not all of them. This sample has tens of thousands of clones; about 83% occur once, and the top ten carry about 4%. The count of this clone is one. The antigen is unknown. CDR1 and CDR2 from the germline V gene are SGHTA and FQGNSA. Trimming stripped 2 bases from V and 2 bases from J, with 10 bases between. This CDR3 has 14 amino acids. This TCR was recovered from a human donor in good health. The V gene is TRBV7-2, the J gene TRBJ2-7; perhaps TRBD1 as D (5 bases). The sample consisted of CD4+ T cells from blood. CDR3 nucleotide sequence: TGTGCCAGCAGCTTACACAGGCACCCCTACGAGCAGTACTTC. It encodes CASSLHRHPYEQYF.